One sample yielded the 3 T cell receptor beta chains listed below, sequenced in a study of blood T cells in healthy people across ages. A second about 6 to 12 cycle PCR used barcoded and J-beta primers. TCRdb called the 5' RACE reads again in MiXCR, with one record for every CDR3 protein. This sample has about 1.4 million distinct CDR3 sequences, with approximately 63% found just once. The sequencing input was blood. These receptors were obtained from a young man in good health.

CDR3 DNA sequence: TGTGCCAGCAGTTCCCGGGACTATCCCTCGAAGGAGTACTTC. Translation: CASSSRDYPSKEYF. This chain connects TRBV12-3 or TRBV12-4 to TRBJ2-5; 7 bases fit TRBD2. Trimming removed 4 bases from V and 12 bases from J; junction bases left unmatched: 14. The CDR3 totals 14 residues.

The V call is TRBV13, the J call TRBJ2-7; 7 bases fit TRBD1. The CDR3 totals 16 residues. The germline V gene encodes CDR1 PRHDT and CDR2 FYEKMQ (reference sequence). The junction had 9 bases not matched to a gene; V was cut back by 1 base and J by 3 bases. The CDR3 loop reads CASSLVQGSGFYEQYF. For the CDR3, the DNA is TGTGCCAGCAGCTTAGTACAGGGGTCGGGTTTCTACGAGCAGTACTTC.

The chain recombines TRBV4-1 with TRBJ1-6, with 7 nucleotides matching TRBD1. CDR1 and CDR2 from the germline V gene are MGHRA and YSYEKL. The CDR3 is 17 amino acids. V dropped 3 bases and J dropped 10; count of bases not matched to a gene: 15. CDR3 DNA: TGCGCCAGCAGCCATATTGCCGGAGACAGGGAAGGATCACCCCTCCACTTT. This sequence encodes CASSHIAGDREGSPLHF.